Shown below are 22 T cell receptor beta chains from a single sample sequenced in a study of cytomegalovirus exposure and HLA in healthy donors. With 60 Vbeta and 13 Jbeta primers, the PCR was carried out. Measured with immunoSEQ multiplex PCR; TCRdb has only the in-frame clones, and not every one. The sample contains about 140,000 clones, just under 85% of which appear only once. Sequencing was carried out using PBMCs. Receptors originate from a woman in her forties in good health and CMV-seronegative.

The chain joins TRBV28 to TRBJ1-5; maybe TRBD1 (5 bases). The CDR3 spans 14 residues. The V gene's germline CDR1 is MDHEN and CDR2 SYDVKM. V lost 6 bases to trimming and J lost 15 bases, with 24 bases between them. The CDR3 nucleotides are TGTGCCAGCAGCACGCCCCAGGGTCTAGGATACCGGCATTTT. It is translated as CASSTPQGLGYRHF.

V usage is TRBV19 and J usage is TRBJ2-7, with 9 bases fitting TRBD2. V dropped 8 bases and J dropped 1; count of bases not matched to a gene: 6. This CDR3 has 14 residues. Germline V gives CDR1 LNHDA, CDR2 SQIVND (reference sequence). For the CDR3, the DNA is TGTGCCAGTCAGACTAGCGGACCTTCCTACGAGCAGTACTTC. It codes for CASQTSGPSYEQYF.

CDR3: CASSARGTDTQYF. In nucleotides, the CDR3 is TGTGCCAGCAGTGCCCGGGGTACAGATACGCAGTATTTT. The rearrangement links TRBV6-6 to TRBJ2-3; D is perhaps TRBD2 (5 bases). From germline, CDR1 is MNHNY and CDR2 SVGAGI (reference sequence). Deletions cut 5 bases from V and 3 bases from J, with 9 bases between. The CDR3 is made up of 13 amino acids.

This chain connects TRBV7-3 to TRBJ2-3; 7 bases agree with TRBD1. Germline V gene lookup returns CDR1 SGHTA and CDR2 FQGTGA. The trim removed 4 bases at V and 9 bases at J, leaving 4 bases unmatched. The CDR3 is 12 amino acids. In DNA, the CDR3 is TGTGCCAGCAGCTCCGACAGGGACACGCAGTATTTT. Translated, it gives CASSSDRDTQYF. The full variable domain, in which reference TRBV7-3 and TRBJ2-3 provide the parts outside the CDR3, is GAGVSQTPSNKVTEKGKYVELRCDPISGHTALYWYRQSLGQGPEFLIYFQGTGAADDSGLPNDRFFAVRPEGSVSTLKIQRTERGDSAVYLCASSSDRDTQYFGPGTRLTVL.

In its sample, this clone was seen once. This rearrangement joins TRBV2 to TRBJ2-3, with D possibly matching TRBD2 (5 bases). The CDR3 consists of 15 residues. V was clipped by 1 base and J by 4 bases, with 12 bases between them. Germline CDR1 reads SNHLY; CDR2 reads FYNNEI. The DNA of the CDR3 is TGTGCCAGCAGTGAAGGAGTCCTAGCCCCAGATACGCAGTATTTT. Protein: CASSEGVLAPDTQYF.

CDR3 protein: CASSLSIPQGEAFF. The CDR3 region has the DNA TGTGCCAGCAGCTTGAGCATTCCCCAGGGAGAAGCTTTCTTT. V is TRBV11-2 and J is TRBJ1-1, with D possibly being TRBD1 (5 bases). Trimming removed 3 bases from V and 8 bases from J, with 16 bases in between. Germline CDR1 and CDR2: SGHAT and FQNNGV. The CDR3 is 14 residues long.

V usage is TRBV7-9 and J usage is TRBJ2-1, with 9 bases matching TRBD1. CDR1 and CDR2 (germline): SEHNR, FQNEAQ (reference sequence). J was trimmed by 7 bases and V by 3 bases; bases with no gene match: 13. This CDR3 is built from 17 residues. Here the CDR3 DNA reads TGTGCCAGCAGCTTTCCGGCCGGGACAGGGAACATAAATGAGCAGTTCTTC. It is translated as CASSFPAGTGNINEQFF.

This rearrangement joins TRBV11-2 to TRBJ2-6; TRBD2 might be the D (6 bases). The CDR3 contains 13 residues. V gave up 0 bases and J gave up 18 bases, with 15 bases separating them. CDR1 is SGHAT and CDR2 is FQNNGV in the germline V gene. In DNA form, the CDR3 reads TGTGCCAGCAGCTTAGACGTGGCTCGGCGGGGGACTTTC. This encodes CASSLDVARRGTF.

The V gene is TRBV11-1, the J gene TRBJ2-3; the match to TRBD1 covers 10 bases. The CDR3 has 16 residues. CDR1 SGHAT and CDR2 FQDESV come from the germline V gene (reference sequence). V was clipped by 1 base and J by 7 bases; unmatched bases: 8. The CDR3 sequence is CASSLDRGQGRHTQYF. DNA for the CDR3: TGTGCCAGCAGCTTAGATCGGGGACAGGGGCGTCATACGCAGTATTTT.

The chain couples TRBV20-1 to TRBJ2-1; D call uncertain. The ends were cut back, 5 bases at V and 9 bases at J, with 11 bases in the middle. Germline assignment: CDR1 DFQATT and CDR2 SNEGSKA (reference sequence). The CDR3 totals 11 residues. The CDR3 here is CSAPSRREQFF. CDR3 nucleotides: TGCAGTGCTCCCTCTCGTCGTGAGCAGTTCTTC.

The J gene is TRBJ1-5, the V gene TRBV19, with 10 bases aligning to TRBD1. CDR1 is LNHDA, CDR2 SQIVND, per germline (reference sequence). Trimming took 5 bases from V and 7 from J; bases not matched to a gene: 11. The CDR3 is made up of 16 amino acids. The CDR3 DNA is TGTGCCAGTAGTCGCGGCGGGACAGGGGTTGGACAGCCCCAGCATTTT. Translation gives CASSRGGTGVGQPQHF.

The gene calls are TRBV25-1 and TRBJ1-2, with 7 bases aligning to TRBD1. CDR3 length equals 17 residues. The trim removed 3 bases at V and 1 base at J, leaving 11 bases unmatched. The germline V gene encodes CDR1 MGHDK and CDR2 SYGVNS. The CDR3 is CASSDEGRQGLNYGYTF. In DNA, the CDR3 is TGTGCCAGCAGTGATGAGGGACGACAGGGACTTAACTATGGCTACACCTTC.

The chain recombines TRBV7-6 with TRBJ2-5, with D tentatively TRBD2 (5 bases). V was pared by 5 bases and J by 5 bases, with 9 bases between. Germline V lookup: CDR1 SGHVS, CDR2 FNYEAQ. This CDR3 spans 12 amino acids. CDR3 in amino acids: CASSRPGETQYF. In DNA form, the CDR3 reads TGTGCCAGCAGCCGCCCGGGGGAGACCCAGTACTTC. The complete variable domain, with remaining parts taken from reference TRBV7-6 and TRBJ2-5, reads GAGVSQSPRYKVTKRGQDVALRCDPISGHVSLYWYRQALGQGPEFLTYFNYEAQQDKSGLPNDRFSAERPEGSISTLTIQRTEQRDSAMYRCASSRPGETQYFGPGTRLLVL.

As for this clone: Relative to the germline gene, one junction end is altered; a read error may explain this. Here the CDR3 reads CSSKRGDYGYTF. The CDR3 DNA reads as TGTTCCAGCAAACGAGGAGACTATGGCTACACCTTC. This sequence joins TRBV7-9 and TRBJ1-2; the D is unclear. Germline V gene sequence: CDR1 SEHNR, CDR2 FQNEAQ (reference sequence). The CDR3 consists of 12 residues.

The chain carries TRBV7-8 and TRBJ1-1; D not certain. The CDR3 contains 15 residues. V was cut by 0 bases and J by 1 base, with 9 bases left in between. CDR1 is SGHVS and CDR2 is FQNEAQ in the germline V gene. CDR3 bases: TGTGCCAGCAGCTTAGCCCCTCCGGGGAACACTGAAGCTTTCTTT. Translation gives CASSLAPPGNTEAFF.

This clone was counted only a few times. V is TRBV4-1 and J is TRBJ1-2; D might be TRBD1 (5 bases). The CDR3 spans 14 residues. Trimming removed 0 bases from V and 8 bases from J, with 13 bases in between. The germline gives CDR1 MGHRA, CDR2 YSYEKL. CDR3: CASSQDVPGIGYTF. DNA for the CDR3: TGCGCCAGCAGCCAAGACGTCCCAGGGATCGGCTACACCTTC.

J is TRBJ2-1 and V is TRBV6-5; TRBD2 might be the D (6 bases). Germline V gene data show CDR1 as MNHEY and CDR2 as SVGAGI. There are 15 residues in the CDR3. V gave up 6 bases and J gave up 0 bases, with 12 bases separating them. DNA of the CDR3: TGTGCCAGCAGCATTGGGGGAGGCTCCTACAATGAGCAGTTCTTC. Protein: CASSIGGGSYNEQFF.

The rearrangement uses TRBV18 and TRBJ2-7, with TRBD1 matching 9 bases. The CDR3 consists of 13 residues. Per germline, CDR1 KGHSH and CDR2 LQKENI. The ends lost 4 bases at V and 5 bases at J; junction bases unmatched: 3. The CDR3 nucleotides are TGTGCCAGCTCACGGGACAGGGTGGACGAGCAGTACTTC. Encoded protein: CASSRDRVDEQYF.

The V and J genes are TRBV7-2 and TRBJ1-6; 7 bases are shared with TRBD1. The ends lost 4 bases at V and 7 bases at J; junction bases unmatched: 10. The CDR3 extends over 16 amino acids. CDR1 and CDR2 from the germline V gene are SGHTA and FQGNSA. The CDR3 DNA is TGTGCCAGCAGCTCGCTGGTACAGGGGAGAAATTCACCCCTCCACTTT. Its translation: CASSSLVQGRNSPLHF.

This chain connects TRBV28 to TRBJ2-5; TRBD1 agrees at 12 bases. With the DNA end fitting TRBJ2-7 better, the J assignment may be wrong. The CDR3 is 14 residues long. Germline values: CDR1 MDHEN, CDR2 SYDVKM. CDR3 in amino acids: CASAGQGATYEQYF. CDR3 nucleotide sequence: TGTGCCAGCGCGGGACAGGGGGCGACCTACGAGCAGTACTTC.

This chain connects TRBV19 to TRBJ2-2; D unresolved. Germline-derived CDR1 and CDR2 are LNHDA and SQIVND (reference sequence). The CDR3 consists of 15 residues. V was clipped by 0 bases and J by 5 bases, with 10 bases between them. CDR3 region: CASSIDLESTGELFF. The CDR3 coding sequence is TGTGCCAGTAGTATAGATTTAGAGTCTACCGGGGAGCTGTTTTTT.

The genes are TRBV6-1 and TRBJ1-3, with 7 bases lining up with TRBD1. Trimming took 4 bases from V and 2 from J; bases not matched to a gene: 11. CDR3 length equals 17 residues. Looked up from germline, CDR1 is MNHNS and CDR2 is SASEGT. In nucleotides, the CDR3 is TGTGCCAGCAGTGGATCCCCCGGACAGGCCCCTGGAAACACCATATATTTT. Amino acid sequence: CASSGSPGQAPGNTIYF.